A selection of T cell receptor beta chains follows, all from one sample in a study of T cell repertoires in cytomegalovirus infection. TCRdb redid the calling of the reads with MiXCR, one entry per CDR3 protein. The data show some 46,000 distinct CDR3 sequences, about 19% seen once. Their cognate antigens are unknown. The sample consisted of CD8+ T cells from cultured PBMCs, taken from culture after CMV antigen stimulation. The origin of the receptors is a human donor in good health (CMV status not recorded). Some clones in this sample may be carry-over from other donors' samples. Each CDR3 is given with its conserved first and last residue. D genes are given only for firm matches. Size is omitted from some rows. Given values are once, few, many or a class for expanded clones.

TRBV20-1	few	TRBJ1-2	NA	CSAPVGENFNYGYTF	TGCAGTGCCCCAGTCGGGGAGAATTTTAACTATGGCTACACCTTC
TRBV4-3	many	TRBJ1-4	TRBD1	CASSQDSGTVEKLFF	TGCGCCAGCAGCCAAGATTCGGGGACAGTTGAAAAACTGTTTTTT
TRBV5-1	many	TRBJ2-1	TRBD2	CASGIAGGSYNEQFF	TGCGCCAGCGGGATAGCGGGTGGCTCCTACAATGAGCAGTTCTTC
TRBV28	NA	TRBJ1-2	TRBD1	CASSSTGSNTF	TGTGCCAGCAGTTCGACAGGGAGTAACACCTTC
TRBV7-8	many	TRBJ2-7	TRBD1	CASSPMTGASYEQYF	TGTGCCAGCAGCCCGATGACAGGGGCTTCCTACGAGCAGTACTTC
TRBV27	few	TRBJ1-2	NA	CTSSPPASNYGYTF	TGTACCAGCAGCCCCCCGGCATCGAACTATGGCTACACCTTC
TRBV20-1	NA	TRBJ2-5	TRBD1	CSALRTGAGETQYF	TGCAGTGCCCTGAGGACAGGGGCCGGGGAGACCCAGTACTTC
TRBV7-9	many	TRBJ2-1	NA	CASSPLGANNEQFF	TGTGCCAGCAGCCCCCTCGGAGCGAACAATGAGCAGTTCTTC
TRBV7-9	many	TRBJ2-7	NA	CASSFPMTGEQYF	TGTGCCAGCAGCTTCCCCATGACGGGGGAGCAGTACTTC
TRBV7-9	many	TRBJ2-4	TRBD1	CASSPRDRVDFGNIQYF	TGTGCCAGCAGCCCCCGGGACAGGGTTGATTTCGGAAACATTCAGTACTTC
TRBV4-2	many	TRBJ1-2	NA	CASSQVEGDADGYTF	TGTGCCAGCAGCCAAGTTGAGGGGGATGCAGACGGCTACACCTTC
TRBV28	many	TRBJ2-7	NA	CASSLWGGPSYEQYF	TGTGCCAGCAGTTTATGGGGGGGACCCTCCTACGAGCAGTACTTC
TRBV11-2	NA	TRBJ1-1	NA	CASSLEAMNTEAFF	TGTGCCAGCAGCTTAGAGGCTATGAACACTGAAGCTTTCTTT
TRBV7-6	few	TRBJ1-5	TRBD1	CASSSGQDRNQPQHF	TGTGCCAGCAGCTCGGGACAGGACCGCAATCAGCCCCAGCATTTT
TRBV7-9	NA	TRBJ2-1	TRBD1	CASSQHRGTYNEQFF	TGTGCCAGCAGCCAACACAGGGGAACCTACAATGAGCAGTTCTTC
TRBV7-6	many	TRBJ2-7	TRBD1	CASSLADRETYEQYF	TGTGCCAGCAGCTTAGCGGACAGGGAAACATACGAGCAGTACTTC
TRBV9	NA	TRBJ1-6	TRBD1	CASRQGGNSPLHF	TGTGCCAGCAGGCAGGGGGGGAATTCACCCCTCCACTTT
TRBV7-2	many	TRBJ2-1	NA	CASSLLALNEQFF	TGTGCCAGCAGCCTCTTAGCGCTCAATGAGCAGTTCTTC
TRBV6-5	many	TRBJ2-5	TRBD1	CASSKDRTQETQYF	TGTGCCAGCAGTAAGGACAGGACCCAAGAGACCCAGTACTTC
TRBV9	NA	TRBJ1-1	NA	CASSVITGFSTEAFF	TGTGCCAGCAGCGTGATCACAGGGTTTTCCACTGAAGCTTTCTTT
TRBV5-1	many	TRBJ2-7	NA	CASSLTGTHEQYF	TGCGCCAGCAGCTTGACAGGGACCCACGAGCAGTACTTC
TRBV19	few	TRBJ2-7	TRBD2	CASSTLAGGPSAYEQYF	TGTGCCAGTAGTACCTTAGCGGGAGGGCCGTCCGCCTACGAGCAGTACTTC
TRBV10-2	few	TRBJ2-3	TRBD2	CASSEGGGTDTQYF	TGCGCCAGCAGTGAGGGGGGGGGCACAGATACGCAGTATTTT
TRBV10-3	many	TRBJ2-7	NA	CAISAVNRVDEQYF	TGTGCCATCAGTGCGGTGAACAGGGTCGACGAGCAGTACTTC
TRBV20-1	NA	TRBJ1-2	NA	CSARDATVAYGYTF	TGCAGTGCTAGAGATGCGACGGTTGCCTATGGCTACACCTTC
TRBV10-3	once	TRBJ2-1	NA	CAISDFIRNEQFF	TGTGCCATCAGTGACTTTATCCGCAATGAGCAGTTCTTC
TRBV27	few	TRBJ2-7	TRBD2	CASSFGVAGVYEQYF	TGTGCCAGCAGTTTTGGAGTAGCGGGAGTCTACGAGCAGTACTTC
TRBV2	NA	TRBJ1-3	NA	CASTLSLELSGNTIYF	TGTGCCAGCACCTTGAGCCTCGAACTCTCTGGAAACACCATATATTTT
TRBV20-1	few	TRBJ2-1	TRBD2	CSARGGGLAGELYNEQFF	TGCAGTGCTAGAGGCGGGGGACTAGCGGGAGAGCTCTACAATGAGCAGTTCTTC
TRBV3-1	many	TRBJ1-5	NA	CASSQDAHQPQHF	TGTGCCAGCAGCCAAGATGCGCATCAGCCCCAGCATTTT
TRBV2	NA	TRBJ1-1	NA	CASSEPGMTEAFF	TGTGCCAGCAGTGAACCAGGGATGACTGAAGCTTTCTTT
TRBV27	many	TRBJ2-7	NA	CASSLLRSHEQYF	TGTGCCAGCAGTCTACTTAGGTCCCACGAGCAGTACTTC
TRBV4-1	many	TRBJ2-2	TRBD1	CASSPLGAGGNTGELFF	TGCGCCAGCAGCCCTCTAGGGGCAGGGGGGAACACCGGGGAGCTGTTTTTT
TRBV7-9	NA	TRBJ2-1	NA	CASSLEGRKGYNEQFF	TGTGCCAGCAGCTTAGAGGGCAGAAAAGGCTACAATGAGCAGTTCTTC
TRBV27	NA	TRBJ1-1	TRBD1	CASSLGTGISPEAFF	TGTGCCAGCAGTCTCGGGACAGGGATTTCCCCTGAAGCTTTCTTT
TRBV30	few	TRBJ2-3	NA	CAWDRRSTDTQYF	TGTGCCTGGGACAGGCGCAGCACAGATACGCAGTATTTT
TRBV7-9	many	TRBJ2-1	TRBD2	CASSLPGGTYNEQFF	TGTGCCAGCAGCTTACCGGGGGGAACCTACAATGAGCAGTTCTTC
TRBV7-4	NA	TRBJ2-7	TRBD1	CASSTGTGRAYEQYF	TGTGCCAGCAGCACTGGGACAGGGAGAGCCTACGAGCAGTACTTC
TRBV6-1	NA	TRBJ2-7	TRBD1	CASSPGTDGYEQYF	TGTGCCAGCAGCCCCGGGACAGATGGTTACGAGCAGTACTTC
TRBV6-5	NA	TRBJ2-7	TRBD1	CASSYSGTVEQYF	TGTGCCAGCAGTTACTCCGGGACAGTTGAGCAGTACTTC
TRBV28	NA	TRBJ2-1	NA	CASSLDLNLAALKGTYNEQFF	TGTGCCAGCAGTTTAGACTTGAACCTGGCTGCCCTGAAAGGCACCTACAATGAGCAGTTCTTC
TRBV20-1	few	TRBJ2-1	TRBD2	CSARKLGGLDEQFF	TGCAGTGCTAGGAAACTGGGGGGGTTGGATGAGCAGTTCTTC
TRBV27	few	TRBJ1-1	NA	CASSLSASSRAFF	TGTGCCAGCAGTTTATCGGCCAGTAGTCGAGCTTTCTTT
TRBV6-2/TRBV6-3	few	TRBJ2-2	NA	CASSYITGELFF	TGTGCCAGCAGTTACATAACCGGGGAGCTGTTTTTT
TRBV28	many	TRBJ1-4	TRBD1	CASSVPGQGSEKLFF	TGTGCCAGCAGTGTACCGGGACAGGGGTCTGAAAAACTGTTTTTT
TRBV29-1	NA	TRBJ2-3	NA	CSVDRSDTQYF	TGCAGCGTTGATCGGTCAGATACGCAGTATTTT
TRBV5-6	NA	TRBJ2-7	NA	CASSLGTLQYEQYF	TGTGCCAGCAGCCTTGGGACCCTCCAATACGAGCAGTACTTC
TRBV28	NA	TRBJ2-1	NA	CASSPSYPGPEQFF	TGTGCCAGCAGCCCATCTTATCCGGGCCCCGAGCAGTTCTTC
TRBV6-2/TRBV6-3	many	TRBJ2-5	TRBD1	CASSYDRDQLRETQYF	TGTGCCAGCAGTTATGACAGGGACCAGCTCAGAGAGACCCAGTACTTC
TRBV9	few	TRBJ1-2	TRBD1	CASSHTNHGQGARHGYTF	TGTGCCAGCAGCCATACTAACCACGGACAGGGGGCGCGGCATGGCTACACCTTC
TRBV7-2	many	TRBJ1-1	NA	CASSLNRRTEAFF	TGTGCCAGCAGCTTAAACAGGCGCACTGAAGCTTTCTTT
TRBV9	many	TRBJ2-5	NA	CASSVEGSEETQYF	TGTGCCAGCAGCGTAGAGGGCAGTGAAGAGACCCAGTACTTC
TRBV7-9	many	TRBJ2-5	TRBD2	CASKPTSGEETQYF	TGTGCCAGCAAGCCTACTAGCGGGGAAGAGACCCAGTACTTC
TRBV27	few	TRBJ1-2	NA	CASSLAWTEGANYGYTF	TGTGCCAGCAGTTTAGCTTGGACAGAGGGTGCTAACTATGGCTACACCTTC